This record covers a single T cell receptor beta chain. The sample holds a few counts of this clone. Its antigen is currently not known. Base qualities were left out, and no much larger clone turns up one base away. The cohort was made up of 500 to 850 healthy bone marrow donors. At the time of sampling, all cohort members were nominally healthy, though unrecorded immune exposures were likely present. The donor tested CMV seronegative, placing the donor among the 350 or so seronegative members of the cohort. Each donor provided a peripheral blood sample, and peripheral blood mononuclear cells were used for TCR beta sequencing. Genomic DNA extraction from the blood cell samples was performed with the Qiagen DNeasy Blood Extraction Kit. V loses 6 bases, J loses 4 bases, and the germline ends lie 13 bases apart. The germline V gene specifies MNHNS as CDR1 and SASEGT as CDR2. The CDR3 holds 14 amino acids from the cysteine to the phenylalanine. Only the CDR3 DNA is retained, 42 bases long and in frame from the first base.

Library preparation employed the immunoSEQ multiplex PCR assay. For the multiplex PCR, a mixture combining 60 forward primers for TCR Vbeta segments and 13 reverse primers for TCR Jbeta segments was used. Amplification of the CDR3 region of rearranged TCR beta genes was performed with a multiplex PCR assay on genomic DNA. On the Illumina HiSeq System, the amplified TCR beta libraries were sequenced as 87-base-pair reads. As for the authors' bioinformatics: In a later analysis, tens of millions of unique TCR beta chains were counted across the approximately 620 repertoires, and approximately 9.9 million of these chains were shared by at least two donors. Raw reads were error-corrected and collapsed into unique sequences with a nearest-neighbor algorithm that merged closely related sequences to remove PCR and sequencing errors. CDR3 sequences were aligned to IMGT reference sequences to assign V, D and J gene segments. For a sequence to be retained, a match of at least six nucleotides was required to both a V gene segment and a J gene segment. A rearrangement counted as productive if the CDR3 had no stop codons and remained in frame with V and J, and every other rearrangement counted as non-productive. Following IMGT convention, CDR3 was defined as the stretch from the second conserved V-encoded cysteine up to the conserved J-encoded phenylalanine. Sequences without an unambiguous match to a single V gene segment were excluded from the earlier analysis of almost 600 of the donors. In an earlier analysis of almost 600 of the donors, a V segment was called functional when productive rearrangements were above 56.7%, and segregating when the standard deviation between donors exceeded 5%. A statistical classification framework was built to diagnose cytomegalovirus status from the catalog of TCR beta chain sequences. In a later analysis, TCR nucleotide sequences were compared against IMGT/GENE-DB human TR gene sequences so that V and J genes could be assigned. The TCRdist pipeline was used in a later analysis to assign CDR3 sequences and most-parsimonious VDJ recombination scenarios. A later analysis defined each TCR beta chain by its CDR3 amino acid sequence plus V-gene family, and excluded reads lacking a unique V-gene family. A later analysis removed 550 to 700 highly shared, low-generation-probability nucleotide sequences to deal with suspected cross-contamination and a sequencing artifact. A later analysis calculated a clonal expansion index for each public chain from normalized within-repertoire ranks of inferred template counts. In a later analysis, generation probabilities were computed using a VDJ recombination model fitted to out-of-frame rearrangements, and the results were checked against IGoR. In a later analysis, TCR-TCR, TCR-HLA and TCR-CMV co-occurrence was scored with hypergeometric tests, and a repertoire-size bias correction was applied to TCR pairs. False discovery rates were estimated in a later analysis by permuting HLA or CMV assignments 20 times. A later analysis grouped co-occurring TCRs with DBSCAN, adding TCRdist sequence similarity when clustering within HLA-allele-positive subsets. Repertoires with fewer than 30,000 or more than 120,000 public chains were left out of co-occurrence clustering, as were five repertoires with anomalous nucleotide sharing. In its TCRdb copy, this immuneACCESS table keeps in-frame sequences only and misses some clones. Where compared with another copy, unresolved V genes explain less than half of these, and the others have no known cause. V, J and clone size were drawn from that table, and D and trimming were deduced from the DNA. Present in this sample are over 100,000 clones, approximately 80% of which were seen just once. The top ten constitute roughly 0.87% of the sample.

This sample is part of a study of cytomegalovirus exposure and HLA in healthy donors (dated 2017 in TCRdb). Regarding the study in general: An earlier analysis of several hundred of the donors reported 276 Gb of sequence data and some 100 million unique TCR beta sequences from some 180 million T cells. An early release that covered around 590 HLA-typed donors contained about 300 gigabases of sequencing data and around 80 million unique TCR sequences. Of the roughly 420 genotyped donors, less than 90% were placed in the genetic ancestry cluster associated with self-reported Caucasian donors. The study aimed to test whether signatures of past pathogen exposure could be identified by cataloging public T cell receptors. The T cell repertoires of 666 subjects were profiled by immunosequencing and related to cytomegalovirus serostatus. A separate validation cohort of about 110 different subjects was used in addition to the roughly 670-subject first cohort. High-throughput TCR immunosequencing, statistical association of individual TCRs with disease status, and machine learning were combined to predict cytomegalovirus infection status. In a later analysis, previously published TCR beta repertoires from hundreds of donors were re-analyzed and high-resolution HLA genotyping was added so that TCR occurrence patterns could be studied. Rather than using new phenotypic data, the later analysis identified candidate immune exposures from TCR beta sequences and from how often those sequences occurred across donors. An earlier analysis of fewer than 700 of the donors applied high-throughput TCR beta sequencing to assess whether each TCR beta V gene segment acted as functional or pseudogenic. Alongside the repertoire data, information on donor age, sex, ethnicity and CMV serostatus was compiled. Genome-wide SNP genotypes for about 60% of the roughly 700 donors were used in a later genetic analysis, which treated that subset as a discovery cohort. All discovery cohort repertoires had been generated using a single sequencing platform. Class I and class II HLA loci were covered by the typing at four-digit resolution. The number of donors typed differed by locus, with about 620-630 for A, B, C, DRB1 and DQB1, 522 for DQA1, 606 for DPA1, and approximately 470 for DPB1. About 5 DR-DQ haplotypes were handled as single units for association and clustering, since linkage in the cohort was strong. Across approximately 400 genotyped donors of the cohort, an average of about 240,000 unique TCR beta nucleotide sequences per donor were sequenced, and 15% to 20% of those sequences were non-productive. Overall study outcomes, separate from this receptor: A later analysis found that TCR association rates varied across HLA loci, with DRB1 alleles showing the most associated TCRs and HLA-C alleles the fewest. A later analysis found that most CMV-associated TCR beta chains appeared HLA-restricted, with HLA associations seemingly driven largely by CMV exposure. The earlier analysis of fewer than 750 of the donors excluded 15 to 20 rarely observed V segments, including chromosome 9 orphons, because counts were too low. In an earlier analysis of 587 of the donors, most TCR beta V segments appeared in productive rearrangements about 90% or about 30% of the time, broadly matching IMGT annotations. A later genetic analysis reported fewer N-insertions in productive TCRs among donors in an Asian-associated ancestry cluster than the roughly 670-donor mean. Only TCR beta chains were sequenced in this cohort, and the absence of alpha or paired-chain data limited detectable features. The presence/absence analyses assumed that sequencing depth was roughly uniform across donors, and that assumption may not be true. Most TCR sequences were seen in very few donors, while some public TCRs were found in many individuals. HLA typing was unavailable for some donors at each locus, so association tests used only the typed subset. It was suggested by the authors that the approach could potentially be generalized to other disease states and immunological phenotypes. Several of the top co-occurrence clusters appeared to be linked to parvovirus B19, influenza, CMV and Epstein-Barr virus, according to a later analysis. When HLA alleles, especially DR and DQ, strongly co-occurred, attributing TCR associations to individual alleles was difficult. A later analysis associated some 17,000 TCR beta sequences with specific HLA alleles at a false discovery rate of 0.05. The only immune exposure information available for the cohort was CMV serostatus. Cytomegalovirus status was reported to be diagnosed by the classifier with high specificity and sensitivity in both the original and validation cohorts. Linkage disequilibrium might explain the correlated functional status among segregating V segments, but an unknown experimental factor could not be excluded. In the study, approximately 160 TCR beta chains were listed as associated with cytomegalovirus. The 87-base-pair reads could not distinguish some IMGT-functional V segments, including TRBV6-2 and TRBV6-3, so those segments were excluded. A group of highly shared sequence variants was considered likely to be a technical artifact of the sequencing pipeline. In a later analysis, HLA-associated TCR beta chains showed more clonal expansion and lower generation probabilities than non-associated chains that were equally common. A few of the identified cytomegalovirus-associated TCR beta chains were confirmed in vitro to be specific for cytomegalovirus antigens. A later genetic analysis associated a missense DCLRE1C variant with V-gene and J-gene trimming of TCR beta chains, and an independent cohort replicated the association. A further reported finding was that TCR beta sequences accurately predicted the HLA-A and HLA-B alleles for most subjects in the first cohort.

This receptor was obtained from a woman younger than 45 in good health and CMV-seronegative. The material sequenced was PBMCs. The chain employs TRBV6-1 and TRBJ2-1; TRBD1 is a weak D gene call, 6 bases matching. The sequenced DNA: TGTGCCAGCAGGGGGGCCGGTGAGTACAATGAGCAGTTCTTC. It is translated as CASRGAGEYNEQFF.